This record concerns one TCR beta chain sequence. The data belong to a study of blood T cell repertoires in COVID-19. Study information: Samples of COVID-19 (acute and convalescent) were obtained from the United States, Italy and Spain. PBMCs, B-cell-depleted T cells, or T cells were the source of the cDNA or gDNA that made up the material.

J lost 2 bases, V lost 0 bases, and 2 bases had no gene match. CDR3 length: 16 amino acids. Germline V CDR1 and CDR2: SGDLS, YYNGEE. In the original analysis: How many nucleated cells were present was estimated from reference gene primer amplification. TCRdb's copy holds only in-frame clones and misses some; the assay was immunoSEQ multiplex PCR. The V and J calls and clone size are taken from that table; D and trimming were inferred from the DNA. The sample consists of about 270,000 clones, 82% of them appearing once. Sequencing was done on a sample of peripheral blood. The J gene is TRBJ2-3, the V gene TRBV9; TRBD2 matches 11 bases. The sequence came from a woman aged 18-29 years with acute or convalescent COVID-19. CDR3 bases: TGTGCCAGCAGCGTAGCTAGCGGGAGGATCACAGATACGCAGTATTTT. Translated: CASSVASGRITDTQYF. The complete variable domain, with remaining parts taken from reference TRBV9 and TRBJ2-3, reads DSGVTQTPKHLITATGQRVTLRCSPRSGDLSVYWYQQSLDQGLQFLIQYYNGEERAKGNILERFSAQQFPDLHSELNLSSLELGDSALYFCASSVASGRITDTQYFGPGTRLTVL.